This T cell receptor beta chain was found in a study of graft-versus-host responses after intestinal transplantation (dated by TCRdb to the early 2020s). Regarding the research as a whole: The transplants that recipients got were multivisceral, liver-intestinal, or isolated intestinal. A peak of at least 4% donor T cells among recipient peripheral blood mononuclear cells was the definition used for donor T cell macrochimerism. Alloreactive clones were identified by sequencing pre-transplant mixed lymphocyte reaction products and comparing them with unstimulated pre-transplant donor and recipient T cells. Rather than being sequenced by the commercial service, samples from three later patients were sequenced in-house on an Illumina MiSeq and processed with MiXCR. The cohort enrolled 20 to 30 intestinal transplant recipients, one of whom was a retransplant, and a few patients without pretransplant specimens were excluded. Every recipient was given anti-thymocyte globulin induction, then maintenance tacrolimus and steroids for 3 to 4 years. Bulk TCR-beta CDR3 sequencing was used to track graft-versus-host and host-versus-graft alloreactive T cell clones in the graft, circulation and bone marrow after intestinal transplantation. Broader findings and caveats from the paper: Patients with donor T cell macrochimerism had high GvH to HvG T cell clonal ratios in their allografts. Conclusions were limited by the relatively low number and heterogeneity of intestinal transplant patients. GvH clones were detected in recipient bone marrow, and some appeared earlier in ileal mucosa or blood, consistent with an intestinal mucosal origin. Early after transplant, declines in HvG clones were associated with peak levels of circulating GvH clones.

The method was the immunoSEQ multiplex PCR assay. For most patients, genomic DNA was isolated using the Qiagen DNeasy Blood and Tissue Kit and was shipped frozen to Adaptive Biotechnologies for TCR sequencing. For most patients, genomic DNA was subjected to high-throughput TCR-beta CDR3 sequencing by Adaptive Biotechnologies. As for how the authors treated the data: TCR sequencing data for roughly 17 patients were retrieved from Adaptive's ImmunoSEQ software; three other patients were processed with MiXCR and VDJtools. To correct CD4 versus CD8 sorting errors, any sequence found in both subsets at a frequency ratio below 5:1 was removed. CDR3 nucleotide sequences shared between donor and recipient were removed because their origin could not be assigned. To count as alloreactive, a clone needed at least 2-fold expansion over unstimulated cells and a minimum CFSE-low frequency of 0.002% (template counts) or 0.001% (read counts). Clones detected in sequenced pre-transplant spleen, lymph node, or MLR CFSE-low populations of the donor or recipient were defined as mappable. Cumulative frequency of alloreactive clones was calculated as a percentage of all sequences weighted by copy number. Here the immuneACCESS table is served through TCRdb, limited to in-frame sequences with V and J called. Missing clones are a known gap in these copies; in checked studies unresolved V genes cover under half, and the rest lacks a known reason. V, J and clone size reflect that table, while D and trimming were determined from the DNA. This sample comprises about 86,000 clones, less than 90% of them detected only once. Together, the top ten hold 0.28% of the sample.

The time point label of this sample denotes: cells obtained before transplantation from donor or recipient. CD3+CD4+ and CD3+CD8+ populations were FACS-sorted from unstimulated pre-transplant donor and recipient cells taken from spleen or lymph nodes. This clone was observed once. Its recognized antigen is unknown. No much larger clonotype is one base removed from it; base qualities were not supplied. Including the terminal cysteine and phenylalanine, the CDR3 comprises 13 residues. Here the CDR3 DNA is all that survives: 39 bases in frame from base 1. CDR1 is given as SGHNT and CDR2 as YENEEA, both from the germline V gene. Trimming takes 2 bases from V and 4 bases from J, and the germline ends sit 5 bases apart.

The sequencing used unstimulated CD4+ T cells sorted from spleen or lymph node cells, collected before transplant. The TCR sequence derives from a human donor who was the organ donor for an intestinal transplant. This chain is built from TRBV11-3 and TRBJ2-2; the D segment cannot be called with confidence. This receptor carries the CDR3 CASSLRGTGELFF. The nucleotide sequence is given as TGTGCCAGCAGCTTAAGAGGCACCGGGGAGCTGTTTTTT.